A single sample gave rise to the 29 T cell receptor beta chains below, sequenced in a study of T cell repertoires in cytomegalovirus infection. TCRdb processed the reads anew with MiXCR; each CDR3 protein has one entry. The sample lists about 740,000 distinct CDR3 sequences, 35% to 45% occurring once. Sequences were obtained from PBMCs. These receptors originate from a human donor in good health (CMV status not recorded). Some clones in this sample may be carry-over from other donors' samples.

The V call is TRBV7-9, the J call TRBJ2-6, with a possible D match to TRBD2 (6 bases). This CDR3 spans 18 amino acids. Germline V gives CDR1 SEHNR, CDR2 FQNEAQ (reference sequence). Trimming left V 0 bases short and J 4 bases short, with 16 bases between. The CDR3 loop reads CASSLATGRGTGANVLTF. CDR3 sequence (DNA): TGTGCCAGCAGCTTAGCCACAGGTCGGGGGACGGGGGCCAACGTCCTGACTTTC.

V is TRBV29-1 and J is TRBJ2-3; 13 bases map to TRBD2. V was clipped by 5 bases and J by 4 bases; unmatched bases: 12. There are 17 residues in the CDR3. Germline V gene sequence: CDR1 SQVTM, CDR2 ANQGSEA. CDR3 sequence reads: CSVTSGRANRGADTQYF. For the CDR3, the DNA is TGCAGCGTTACTAGCGGGAGGGCCAATAGGGGGGCAGATACGCAGTATTTT.

This clonotype was picked up a small number of times. The rearrangement joins TRBV7-2 to TRBJ2-5; 9 bases are shared with TRBD1. This CDR3 has 15 amino acids. Germline CDR1 is SGHTA and CDR2 is FQGNSA. V lost 2 bases and J lost 5; bases outside the gene matches: 6. The CDR3 DNA follows: TGTGCCAGCAGCTTACGGTACAGGGGGCAGGAGACCCAGTACTTC. It encodes CASSLRYRGQETQYF. The full variable domain, completed using reference TRBV7-2 and TRBJ2-5, is GAGVSQSPSNKVTEKGKDVELRCDPISGHTALYWYRQSLGQGLEFLIYFQGNSAPDKSGLPSDRFSAERTGGSVSTLTIQRTQQEDSAVYLCASSLRYRGQETQYFGPGTRLLVL.

This clonotype came up many times. The chain couples TRBV29-1 to TRBJ2-5; 13 nucleotides agree with TRBD2. CDR1 is SQVTM and CDR2 is ANQGSEA in the germline V gene. V gave up 1 base and J gave up 3 bases; unmatched junction bases: 2. The CDR3 has 15 residues. CDR3 in DNA: TGCAGCGTTGAAGGGACTAGCGGGGGCGAAGAGACCCAGTACTTC. Its protein is CSVEGTSGGEETQYF.

This clonotype was counted a few times. The chain is built from TRBV6-5 and TRBJ1-6; D call uncertain. The CDR3 loop spans 12 amino acids. The V end lost 1 base, the J end lost 6 bases, and 1 base lay between the germline ends. The V gene's germline CDR1 is MNHEY and CDR2 SVGAGI. For the CDR3, the DNA is TGTGCCAGCAGTTACTTTAATTCACCCCTCCACTTT. It translates to CASSYFNSPLHF.

The V and J genes are TRBV11-2 and TRBJ1-1; D is ambiguous. CDR1 SGHAT and CDR2 FQNNGV come from the germline V gene. Trimming stripped 1 base from V and 0 bases from J, with 15 bases between. The CDR3 is 17 amino acids. The CDR3 spells CASSLVWSWKMNTEAFF. CDR3 DNA sequence: TGTGCCAGCAGCTTAGTGTGGTCTTGGAAGATGAACACTGAAGCTTTCTTT.

The chain links TRBV4-1 to TRBJ2-3, with 8 bases fitting TRBD2. This CDR3 has 17 residues. Germline trimming cut 4 bases from V and 0 bases from J; bases unmatched to any gene: 9. The V gene's germline CDR1 is MGHRA and CDR2 YSYEKL. CDR3 coding DNA: TGCGCCAGCAGCCCCCCACGGCGGGGGGCGAGCACAGATACGCAGTATTTT. Its protein product is CASSPPRRGASTDTQYF.

This clonotype was found many times. The chain couples TRBV28 to TRBJ2-7; 8 bases are shared with TRBD1. Germline CDR1 is MDHEN and CDR2 is SYDVKM. With V trimmed by 3 bases and J by 3 bases, 16 bases remained unmatched. The CDR3 covers 18 residues. CDR3 sequence reads: CASSLPGQGRSLDYEQYF. The CDR3 nucleotides are TGTGCCAGCAGTTTGCCCGGACAGGGTCGAAGCCTTGACTACGAGCAGTACTTC.

About this clonotype: One end of the junction is discordant with germline, which a read error may explain. The J gene is TRBJ2-3, the V gene TRBV29-1, with TRBD2 identical over 8 bases. CDR3 length: 12 amino acids. CDR1 and CDR2 (germline): SQVTM, ANQGSEA. CDR3 residues: CSVEARGLEGHF. The CDR3 DNA is TGCAGCGTTGAAGCTCGGGGACTAGAAGGGCATTTT.

This clonotype was picked up a small number of times. The chain employs TRBV20-1 and TRBJ1-5; D is ambiguous. Germline CDR1 and CDR2: DFQATT and SNEGSKA (reference sequence). Between the trimmed V and J ends, which lost 7 bases and 0 bases, there was a span of 10 bases. This CDR3 has 13 residues. CDR3 sequence: CSVVHHSNQPQHF. As DNA, the CDR3 is TGCAGTGTTGTCCACCATAGCAATCAGCCCCAGCATTTT.

The chain links TRBV13 to TRBJ1-2, with 7 bases fitting TRBD1. Germline V gives CDR1 PRHDT, CDR2 FYEKMQ (reference sequence). This CDR3 is 14 amino acids long. V lost 5 bases, J lost 5 bases, and 8 bases stayed unmatched. The DNA of the CDR3 is TGTGCCAGCAGCCCAGAGACAGGGCGGTATGGCTACACCTTC. Its protein product is CASSPETGRYGYTF.

The V call is TRBV28, the J call TRBJ2-2; D is perhaps TRBD2 (7 bases). Germline V gene data show CDR1 as MDHEN and CDR2 as SYDVKM. The CDR3 contains 16 residues. Trimming stripped 3 bases from V and 6 bases from J, with 17 bases between. The CDR3 DNA reads TGTGCCAGCAGTTTGGGGAGGGGGTCGTTGTCCGGGGAGCTGTTTTTT. Translation: CASSLGRGSLSGELFF.

This chain joins TRBV7-9 and TRBJ1-4, with D hard to call. CDR1 and CDR2 from the germline V gene are SEHNR and FQNEAQ (reference sequence). The CDR3 extends over 12 amino acids. V lost 2 bases and J lost 7, with 5 bases in between. The CDR3 protein is CASSLNPEKLFF. The CDR3 region has the DNA TGTGCCAGCAGCTTAAATCCTGAAAAACTGTTTTTT. Complete variable domain (other parts from reference TRBV7-9 and TRBJ1-4): DTGVSQNPRHKITKRGQNVTFRCDPISEHNRLYWYRQTLGQGPEFLTYFQNEAQLEKSRLLSDRFSAERPKGSFSTLEIQRTEQGDSAMYLCASSLNPEKLFFGSGTQLSVL.

This clonotype has just a few counts. The V gene is TRBV28, the J gene TRBJ2-5; 12 bases are a match to TRBD2. J lost 7 bases, V lost 7 bases, and 4 bases had no gene match. The CDR3 has 13 amino acids. The germline CDR1 and CDR2 sequences are MDHEN and SYDVKM. The CDR3 here is CASNLAGGRTQYF. The DNA for the CDR3 is TGTGCCAGCAATCTAGCGGGGGGGCGGACCCAGTACTTC.

The gene calls are TRBV6-1 and TRBJ1-6; 8 nucleotides align to TRBD1. In germline, CDR1 is MNHNS, CDR2 SASEGT. Trimming removed 6 bases from V and 7 bases from J; junction bases left unmatched: 11. The CDR3 is 16 residues long. The CDR3 region is CASRLKPGQANSPLHF. Here the CDR3 DNA reads TGTGCCAGCAGGCTAAAACCGGGACAGGCCAATTCACCCCTCCACTTT.

The genes are TRBV5-1 and TRBJ2-2, with 10 bases matching TRBD1. The J segment lost 3 bases and the V segment lost 0 bases, leaving 5 bases of the junction unmatched. This CDR3 has 17 residues. Germline CDR1 reads SGHRS; CDR2 reads YFSETQ. The CDR3 protein is CASSLEGTGVHTGELFF. The CDR3 DNA follows: TGCGCCAGCAGCTTGGAGGGGACAGGGGTTCACACCGGGGAGCTGTTTTTT.

This clonotype was observed a single time. A much larger clone differs by one base, so this may be a read error. The CDR3 ends on some other residue instead of the conserved phenylalanine or tryptophan, so this is likely a read error. The CDR3 nucleotides read TGTGCCAGCAGCTTACCCCCGAGCCTAGCGGACTCTGGGGCCAACGTCCTGACTTTA. Encoded protein: CASSLPPSLADSGANVLTL. The J gene is TRBJ2-6, the V gene TRBV7-8, with 7 bases that match TRBD2. The CDR3 has 19 amino acids. CDR1 is SGHVS, CDR2 FQNEAQ, per germline. The V segment lost 2 bases and the J segment 0 bases; nucleotides outside the gene matches: 10.

Only a few counts were recorded for this clonotype. The V gene is TRBV19, the J gene TRBJ2-3; D tentatively reads TRBD1 or TRBD2 (5 bases each). The CDR3 spans 13 residues. Germline V gene data show CDR1 as LNHDA and CDR2 as SQIVND (reference sequence). V was cut by 8 bases and J by 0 bases, with 9 bases left in between. The CDR3 spells CASGTVSTDTQYF. DNA of the CDR3: TGTGCCAGTGGGACGGTGAGCACAGATACGCAGTATTTT. Full variable domain (rest looked up from reference TRBV19 and TRBJ2-3): DGGITQSPKYLFRKEGQNVTLSCEQNLNHDAMYWYRQDPGQGLRLIYYSQIVNDFQKGDIAEGYSVSREKKESFPLTVTSAQKNPTAFYLCASGTVSTDTQYFGPGTRLTVL.

This clonotype has a handful of counts. The chain links TRBV27 to TRBJ1-6; 7 bases agree with TRBD1. The CDR3 has 13 residues. V trimming: 5 bases; J trimming: 8 bases; junction bases outside the gene matches: 3. Germline values: CDR1 MNHEY, CDR2 SMNVEV (reference sequence). This CDR3 is CASSDRDYSPLHF. The CDR3 DNA sequence: TGTGCCAGCAGTGACAGGGACTATTCACCCCTCCACTTT.

The chain combines TRBV30 with TRBJ1-2; perhaps TRBD1 as D (5 bases). The CDR3 is made up of 10 amino acids. Looked up from germline, CDR1 is GTSNPN and CDR2 is SVGIG (reference sequence). V gave up 4 bases and J gave up 8 bases, with 8 bases separating them. The CDR3 bases are TGTGCCTGGAAGGGGATCGGCTACACCTTC. It encodes CAWKGIGYTF.

The sample holds a few counts of this clonotype. V is TRBV2 and J is TRBJ2-4; unclear D gene. CDR3 length equals 15 residues. The V gene's germline CDR1 is SNHLY and CDR2 FYNNEI. The V gene lost 5 bases and the J gene lost 0 bases, with 11 bases spanning the gap. The CDR3 region is CASSPIRLAKNIQYF. CDR3 bases: TGTGCCAGCAGTCCCATACGGCTAGCCAAAAACATTCAGTACTTC.

The chain is built from TRBV28 and TRBJ1-1; tentative D call: TRBD1 (5 bases). Germline V gene data show CDR1 as MDHEN and CDR2 as SYDVKM. The CDR3 is made up of 17 amino acids. The V and J ends lost 2 bases and 3 bases respectively, with 19 bases between them. The CDR3 reads CASSLLEPGTADTEAFF. DNA of the CDR3: TGTGCCAGCAGTTTACTCGAACCCGGGACGGCTGACACTGAAGCTTTCTTT.

This clonotype was seen only a few times. This chain uses TRBV7-2 with TRBJ1-2; D is unclear. Per germline, CDR1 SGHTA and CDR2 FQGNSA. V was pared by 1 base and J by 3 bases, with 15 bases between. CDR3 size: 16 residues. In DNA, the CDR3 is TGTGCCAGCAGCTTAGTAGTTCCGGCACGGGACTATGGCTACACCTTC. Residues: CASSLVVPARDYGYTF. Complete variable domain (other parts from reference TRBV7-2 and TRBJ1-2): GAGVSQSPSNKVTEKGKDVELRCDPISGHTALYWYRQSLGQGLEFLIYFQGNSAPDKSGLPSDRFSAERTGGSVSTLTIQRTQQEDSAVYLCASSLVVPARDYGYTFGSGTRLTVV.

The chain is built from TRBV2 and TRBJ2-1; D is perhaps TRBD2 (5 bases). The CDR3 is 13 amino acids. The V end was cut by 6 bases, the J end by 9 bases, with 15 bases between. The germline V gene has CDR1 SNHLY and CDR2 FYNNEI. CDR3 DNA sequence: TGTGCCAGCAGCCTAGCCCGGGCTGGTGAGCAGTTCTTC. Its translation: CASSLARAGEQFF.

The rearrangement uses TRBV12-3 or TRBV12-4 and TRBJ2-5; 11 positions agree with TRBD2. With V trimmed by 5 bases and J by 5 bases, 13 bases remained unmatched. The CDR3 length is 17 residues. The CDR3 nucleotides are TGTGCCAGCAGTCTCCTTCAGACTAGCGGGATCGAGGAGACCCAGTACTTC. It codes for CASSLLQTSGIEETQYF.

V gene TRBV28 combines with J gene TRBJ2-2, with TRBD2 as a possible D gene (6 bases). The CDR3 totals 13 residues. Trimming took off 7 bases at V and 8 bases at J, with 14 bases between the two ends. Germline CDR1 MDHEN, CDR2 SYDVKM. The DNA for the CDR3 is TGTGCCAGCATGGGGACTCCGCTAGGGGAGCTGTTTTTT. It translates to CASMGTPLGELFF.

This clonotype was seen ten or more times. V and J are TRBV7-9 and TRBJ2-1; D gene ambiguous. CDR3 size: 12 residues. Trimming pared 5 bases from V and 9 bases from J, leaving 11 bases between. In germline, CDR1 is SEHNR, CDR2 FQNEAQ (reference sequence). CDR3 DNA sequence: TGTGCCAGCAGCCATATAACGGGTGAGCAGTTCTTC. It specifies CASSHITGEQFF.

The chain is built from TRBV29-1 and TRBJ2-7; 11 bases are a match to TRBD1. CDR1 and CDR2 from the germline V gene are SQVTM and ANQGSEA. The CDR3 totals 13 residues. The V gene end was trimmed by 6 bases and the J gene end by 4 bases; junction bases not matched to a gene: 5. CDR3 DNA: TGCAGCGTCTTAGGACAGGGGGCTTACGAGCAGTACTTC. Residues: CSVLGQGAYEQYF.

The sample holds many counts of this clonotype. V is TRBV7-6 and J is TRBJ2-3; D is possibly TRBD2 (6 bases). The CDR3 spans 14 residues. Germline-derived CDR1 and CDR2 are SGHVS and FNYEAQ. Deletions cut 1 base from V and 6 bases from J, with 11 bases between. This CDR3 reads CASSLGGEWDTQYF. For the CDR3, the DNA is TGTGCCAGCAGCTTAGGGGGGGAGTGGGATACGCAGTATTTT.